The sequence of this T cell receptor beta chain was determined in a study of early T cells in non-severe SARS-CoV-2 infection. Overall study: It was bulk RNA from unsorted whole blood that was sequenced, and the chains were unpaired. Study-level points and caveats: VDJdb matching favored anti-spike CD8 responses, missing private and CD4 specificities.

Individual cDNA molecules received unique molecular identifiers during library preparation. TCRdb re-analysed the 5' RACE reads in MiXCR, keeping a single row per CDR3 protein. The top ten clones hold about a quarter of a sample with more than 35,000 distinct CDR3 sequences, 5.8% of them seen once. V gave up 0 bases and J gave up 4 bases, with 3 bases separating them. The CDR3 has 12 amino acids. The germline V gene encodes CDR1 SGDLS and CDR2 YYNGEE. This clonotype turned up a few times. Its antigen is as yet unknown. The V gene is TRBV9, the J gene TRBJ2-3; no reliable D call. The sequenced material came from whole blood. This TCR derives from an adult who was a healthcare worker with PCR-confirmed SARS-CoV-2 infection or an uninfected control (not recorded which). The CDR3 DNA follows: TGTGCCAGCAGCGTAGTCCCAGATACGCAGTATTTT. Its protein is CASSVVPDTQYF.